Sequencing of this TCR beta chain was carried out in a study of siplizumab effects on memory and regulatory T cells. Per germline, CDR1 SGHRS and CDR2 YFSETQ. The CDR3 contains 16 residues. V lost 4 bases and J lost 6; bases outside the gene matches: 12. Approximately 100,000 TCR templates were assayed per sample. Clones were read by immunoSEQ multiplex PCR, and TCRdb kept only the in-frame ones, dropping some. The table has roughly 100,000 clones, about 90% seen once. This receptor was taken from a human donor in good health. V is TRBV5-1 and J is TRBJ2-3; 9 bases are a match to TRBD2. The sample comprised non-Treg CD4+ T cells sorted from blood. CDR3 DNA sequence: TGCGCCAGCAGCGCCAGGGGTGCGGGAGGGCCTGATACGCAGTATTTT. It translates to CASSARGAGGPDTQYF.